The next 25 T cell receptor beta chains were all read from a single sample in a study of T cells in Graves' hyperthyroidism and ophthalmopathy. RNA transcripts yielded amplified TCR beta CDR3 regions. HTBI primers were used for first-round RT-PCR of the TCR CDR3. TCRdb re-analysed the multiplex PCR reads in MiXCR, keeping a single row per CDR3 protein. Found here are 200,000 or so distinct CDR3 sequences, less than 20% of them singletons; the top ten hold about 56%. Sequenced: blood. The receptors derive from a woman aged 45 to 65 with Graves' hyperthyroidism.

This clonotype was detected many times. This chain joins TRBV29-1 and TRBJ2-5; D gene uncertain. Per the germline V gene, CDR1 is SQVTM and CDR2 is ANQGSEA. This CDR3 has 12 amino acids. V lost 5 bases and J 2 bases, leaving 9 bases between the germline ends. DNA of the CDR3: TGCAGCGTTCAAAGCAGACAAGAGACCCAGTACTTC. Amino acids: CSVQSRQETQYF.

This clonotype was picked up many times. This sequence joins TRBV7-2 and TRBJ2-1, with 10 bases identical to TRBD2. The CDR3 sequence is 16 residues long. Trimming removed 4 bases from V and 4 bases from J; junction bases left unmatched: 7. Germline V gene sequence: CDR1 SGHTA, CDR2 FQGNSA. In nucleotides, the CDR3 is TGTGCCAGCAGCTCGCTAGCGGGAGCCGGGTACAATGAGCAGTTCTTC. Protein: CASSSLAGAGYNEQFF.

This sequence joins TRBV6-1 and TRBJ2-5; possible D gene TRBD2, 6 bases. V lost 4 bases and J lost 0, with 15 bases in between. Looked up from germline, CDR1 is MNHNS and CDR2 is SASEGT. The CDR3 consists of 16 residues. Written as DNA, the CDR3 is TGTGCCAGCAGTGTGGGGAGGTTGGGGAACCAAGAGACCCAGTACTTC. As protein: CASSVGRLGNQETQYF.

This clonotype was seen many times. The V call is TRBV6-1, the J call TRBJ2-7, with D unresolved. V lost 7 bases and J lost 4, with 8 bases in between. This CDR3 spans 11 amino acids. Germline V lookup: CDR1 MNHNS, CDR2 SASEGT. The CDR3 protein is CASKVQYEQYF. CDR3 bases: TGTGCCAGCAAAGTTCAATACGAGCAGTACTTC.

J is TRBJ2-1 and V is TRBV12-3 or TRBV12-4; 7 bases are shared with TRBD2. The V and J ends lost 8 bases and 2 bases, in that order; junction bases with no gene match: 6. The CDR3 length is 14 residues. The CDR3 is CASLGRSPYNEQFF. CDR3 nucleotides: TGTGCCAGCCTCGGGAGGAGTCCCTACAATGAGCAGTTCTTC.

V and J are TRBV5-1 and TRBJ2-1; D may be TRBD1 (5 bases). Germline V gene sequence: CDR1 SGHRS, CDR2 YFSETQ. CDR3 length equals 13 residues. Between the trimmed V and J ends, which lost 2 bases and 5 bases, there was a span of 8 bases. The CDR3 region has the DNA TGCGCCAGCAGCTTTGGCAGGGACAATGAGCAGTTCTTC. Protein product: CASSFGRDNEQFF.

This clonotype was found many times. V usage is TRBV27 and J usage is TRBJ2-1; 11 bases agree with TRBD2. CDR3 length: 16 residues. After removal of 6 bases from V and 4 bases from J, the junction contained 8 bases not matched to a gene. In germline, CDR1 is MNHEY, CDR2 SMNVEV (reference sequence). The CDR3 protein is CASSPGLAGFYNEQFF. DNA of the CDR3: TGTGCCAGCAGCCCCGGACTAGCGGGCTTTTACAATGAGCAGTTCTTC.

This clonotype was observed at least ten times. This chain connects TRBV12-3 or TRBV12-4 to TRBJ2-3; D is undetermined. The CDR3 totals 14 residues. V was clipped by 3 bases and J by 0 bases, with 7 bases between them. CDR3: CASSFVDSTDTQYF. The CDR3 DNA sequence: TGTGCCAGCAGTTTTGTGGATAGCACAGATACGCAGTATTTT.

This clonotype was seen repeatedly, ten times or more. V is TRBV28 and J is TRBJ1-2, with 7 bases that match TRBD1. J lost 4 bases, V lost 5 bases, and 7 bases had no gene match. Germline V gives CDR1 MDHEN, CDR2 SYDVKM. The CDR3 spans 14 residues. CDR3 amino acids: CASSPPRQGYGYTF. CDR3 coding DNA: TGTGCCAGCAGTCCACCCAGACAGGGCTATGGCTACACCTTC.

This clonotype was counted between two and nine times. The chain joins TRBV6-1 to TRBJ1-2; 9 nucleotides match TRBD1. The V and J ends lost 6 bases and 4 bases, in that order; junction bases with no gene match: 9. The length of the CDR3 is 15 residues. In germline, CDR1 is MNHNS, CDR2 SASEGT. This CDR3 reads CASRNTGGAGYGYTF. CDR3 in DNA: TGTGCCAGCAGGAACACAGGGGGCGCGGGCTATGGCTACACCTTC.

The chain has TRBV5-6 and TRBJ1-2; weak D call: TRBD1 (5 bases). Trimming removed 4 bases at V and 4 bases at J, with 14 bases between. The CDR3 consists of 14 residues. Germline CDR1 and CDR2: SGHDT and YYEEEE. CDR3 protein: CASSPGAETYGYTF. Here the CDR3 DNA reads TGTGCCAGCAGCCCCGGGGCGGAAACCTATGGCTACACCTTC.

This clonotype was counted ten times or more. The junction departs from germline at one end; a sequencing error may be responsible. V usage is TRBV10-3 and J usage is TRBJ1-2; D remains ambiguous. The CDR3 length is 17 residues. The germline gives CDR1 ENHRY, CDR2 SYGVKD. The CDR3 DNA reads as TGCACCAGTGAGAGGAGTGAGCAGGATTTTACTAACTATGGCTACACCTTC. Its translation is CTSERSEQDFTNYGYTF.

This rearrangement joins TRBV6-1 to TRBJ2-3, with TRBD2 matching over 8 bases. After removal of 4 bases from V and 0 bases from J, the junction contained 15 bases not matched to a gene. CDR3 length: 19 amino acids. Per the germline V gene, CDR1 is MNHNS and CDR2 is SASEGT. The CDR3 DNA reads TGTGCCAGCAGTGCGAGAATAGCGGGGCATACTCCTAGCACAGATACGCAGTATTTT. Amino acids: CASSARIAGHTPSTDTQYF.

This sequence joins TRBV27 and TRBJ2-3, with 9 nucleotides matching TRBD1. The CDR3 consists of 14 residues. V shed 5 bases and J 4 bases; nucleotides not matched to a gene: 4. Germline lookup yields CDR1 MNHEY and CDR2 SMNVEV (reference sequence). The CDR3 DNA reads TGTGCCAGCAGTGCCGACAGGGGGGCAGATACGCAGTATTTT. Protein sequence: CASSADRGADTQYF.

This clonotype was detected a few times. The chain has TRBV7-8 and TRBJ2-7; TRBD2 agrees at 14 bases. The V gene end was trimmed by 4 bases and the J gene end by 3 bases; junction bases not matched to a gene: 8. CDR3 length equals 17 residues. Germline values: CDR1 SGHVS, CDR2 FQNEAQ. CDR3 coding DNA: TGTGCCAGCAGCTCGCCGGGACTAGCGGGGGAAGGCTACGAGCAGTACTTC. Residues: CASSSPGLAGEGYEQYF.

The chain recombines TRBV3-1 with TRBJ1-6; 7 bases map to TRBD1. Germline V lookup: CDR1 LGHDT, CDR2 YNNKEL (reference sequence). There are 16 residues in the CDR3. V lost 1 base and J lost 3; bases outside the gene matches: 3. As DNA, the CDR3 is TGTGCCAGCAGCCAAGTTGCAGGGGGCTATAATTCACCCCTCCACTTT. It encodes CASSQVAGGYNSPLHF.

This clonotype showed up many times. The rearrangement uses TRBV10-3 and TRBJ2-7; the match to TRBD1 covers 10 bases. Losses at the gene ends were 7 bases for V and 6 bases for J; bases not matched to a gene: 6. This CDR3 is 13 amino acids long. CDR1 is ENHRY and CDR2 is SYGVKD in the germline V gene. CDR3 nucleotide sequence: TGTGCCATCACCGGGACAGGGGTTTCCGAGCAGTACTTC. Translating gives CAITGTGVSEQYF.

This clonotype was observed a few times. The V call is TRBV28, the J call TRBJ2-1, with a possible D match to TRBD2 (5 bases). This CDR3 comprises 15 residues. In germline, CDR1 is MDHEN, CDR2 SYDVKM. Trimming pared 6 bases from V and 10 bases from J, leaving 22 bases between. CDR3 in DNA: TGTGCCAGCAGAACCCCCTCACTTCGGGGTGGCGAGCAGTTCTTC. Its protein is CASRTPSLRGGEQFF.

This clonotype occurred a few times. The J gene is TRBJ1-2, the V gene TRBV7-3; D is possibly TRBD1 (6 bases). The CDR3 spans 13 residues. V shed 6 bases and J shed 4 bases, with 12 bases lying between them. From germline, CDR1 is SGHTA and CDR2 FQGTGA. The CDR3 DNA reads TGTGCCAGCAGTGCGGGGGCATTCTATGGCTACACCTTC. This gives the protein CASSAGAFYGYTF.

The chain uses TRBV7-8 and TRBJ2-7, with D perhaps TRBD2 (5 bases). The CDR3 runs to 15 residues. Between the trimmed V and J ends, which lost 5 bases and 6 bases, there was a span of 20 bases. In germline, CDR1 is SGHVS, CDR2 FQNEAQ. The CDR3 is CASSPEDSIGVEQYF. As DNA, the CDR3 is TGTGCCAGCAGCCCCGAGGACTCGATTGGGGTCGAGCAGTACTTC.

In its sample, this clonotype was seen many times. This chain joins TRBV6-1 and TRBJ2-3, with 14 bases aligning to TRBD2. There are 15 residues in the CDR3. Per germline, CDR1 MNHNS and CDR2 SASEGT. The trim removed 4 bases at V and 5 bases at J, leaving 2 bases unmatched. This CDR3 reads CASSAGLAGGDTQYF. The CDR3 DNA follows: TGTGCCAGCAGTGCCGGACTAGCGGGAGGAGATACGCAGTATTTT.

Comment on this clonotype: A much bigger clone sits one base away, suggesting this may be a read error. The chain joins TRBV25-1 to TRBJ1-1, with a possible D match to TRBD1 (6 bases). The germline V gene has CDR1 MGHDK and CDR2 SYGVNS. The CDR3 is 15 amino acids. CDR3 bases: TGTGCCAGCAGTGAATGGACGGGAGGGGGAACTGGAGCTTTCTTT. It specifies CASSEWTGGGTGAFF.

This clonotype was observed at least ten times. The chain couples TRBV6-1 to TRBJ2-7, with 7 bases identical to TRBD2. CDR1 is MNHNS, CDR2 SASEGT, per germline. The J segment lost 4 bases and the V segment lost 5 bases, leaving 8 bases of the junction unmatched. The CDR3 consists of 14 residues. CDR3 region: CASSTSGTTYEQYF. The CDR3 coding sequence is TGTGCCAGCAGTACCTCCGGGACTACTTACGAGCAGTACTTC.

This clonotype was observed at least ten times. The genes are TRBV7-2 and TRBJ1-4; D unresolved. The length of the CDR3 is 14 residues. Between the trimmed V and J ends, which lost 5 bases and 4 bases, there was a span of 11 bases. Per the germline V gene, CDR1 is SGHTA and CDR2 is FQGNSA. The CDR3: CASSLGRSNEKLFF. Written as DNA, the CDR3 is TGTGCCAGCAGCCTCGGGCGGAGTAATGAAAAACTGTTTTTT.

This clonotype was found many times. V and J are TRBV6-1 and TRBJ1-2; the match to TRBD1 covers 8 bases. Germline V gene lookup returns CDR1 MNHNS and CDR2 SASEGT. V was clipped by 2 bases and J by 4 bases; unmatched bases: 6. The CDR3 runs to 15 residues. CDR3 protein: CASSERDRSFYGYTF. The CDR3 DNA reads TGTGCCAGCAGTGAAAGGGACAGGTCGTTCTATGGCTACACCTTC.